This TCR beta chain was recovered during a study of a mutant IDH1 vaccine in newly diagnosed glioma. Looking at the study overall: Patients were started on vaccination 4-6 weeks after radiotherapy alone, or with temozolomide cycles. Patients got radiotherapy, temozolomide, or both beforehand, and most got both.

TCRdb keeps only in-frame clones here, not all; method: immunoSEQ multiplex PCR. The data contain tens of thousands of clones, roughly 71% of them singletons. Study-wide findings and caveats: The vaccine induced immune responses, and these occurred in around 93% of patients.

Time point specified: week 47, end of study. Every single dose of the vaccine, 300 ug of mutant IDH1 20-mer peptide, came with topical imiquimod. Notes on this clone: Its antigen is not known.

CDR1 is SGHVS and CDR2 is FQNEAQ in the germline V gene. The CDR3 length is 17 residues. J gave up 7 bases and V 2 bases, and 10 bases lay outside the gene matches. This chain uses TRBV7-8 with TRBJ2-1, with TRBD2 matching 11 bases. This specimen was PBMCs, taken from a glioma patient whose treatment included an IDH1 peptide vaccine. The sequence came from a man aged 40-55 years with glioma. DNA for the CDR3: TGTGCCAGCAGCTTACTGAATAGCGGGAGGGCCGGAAATGAGCAGTTCTTC. Translation: CASSLLNSGRAGNEQFF.